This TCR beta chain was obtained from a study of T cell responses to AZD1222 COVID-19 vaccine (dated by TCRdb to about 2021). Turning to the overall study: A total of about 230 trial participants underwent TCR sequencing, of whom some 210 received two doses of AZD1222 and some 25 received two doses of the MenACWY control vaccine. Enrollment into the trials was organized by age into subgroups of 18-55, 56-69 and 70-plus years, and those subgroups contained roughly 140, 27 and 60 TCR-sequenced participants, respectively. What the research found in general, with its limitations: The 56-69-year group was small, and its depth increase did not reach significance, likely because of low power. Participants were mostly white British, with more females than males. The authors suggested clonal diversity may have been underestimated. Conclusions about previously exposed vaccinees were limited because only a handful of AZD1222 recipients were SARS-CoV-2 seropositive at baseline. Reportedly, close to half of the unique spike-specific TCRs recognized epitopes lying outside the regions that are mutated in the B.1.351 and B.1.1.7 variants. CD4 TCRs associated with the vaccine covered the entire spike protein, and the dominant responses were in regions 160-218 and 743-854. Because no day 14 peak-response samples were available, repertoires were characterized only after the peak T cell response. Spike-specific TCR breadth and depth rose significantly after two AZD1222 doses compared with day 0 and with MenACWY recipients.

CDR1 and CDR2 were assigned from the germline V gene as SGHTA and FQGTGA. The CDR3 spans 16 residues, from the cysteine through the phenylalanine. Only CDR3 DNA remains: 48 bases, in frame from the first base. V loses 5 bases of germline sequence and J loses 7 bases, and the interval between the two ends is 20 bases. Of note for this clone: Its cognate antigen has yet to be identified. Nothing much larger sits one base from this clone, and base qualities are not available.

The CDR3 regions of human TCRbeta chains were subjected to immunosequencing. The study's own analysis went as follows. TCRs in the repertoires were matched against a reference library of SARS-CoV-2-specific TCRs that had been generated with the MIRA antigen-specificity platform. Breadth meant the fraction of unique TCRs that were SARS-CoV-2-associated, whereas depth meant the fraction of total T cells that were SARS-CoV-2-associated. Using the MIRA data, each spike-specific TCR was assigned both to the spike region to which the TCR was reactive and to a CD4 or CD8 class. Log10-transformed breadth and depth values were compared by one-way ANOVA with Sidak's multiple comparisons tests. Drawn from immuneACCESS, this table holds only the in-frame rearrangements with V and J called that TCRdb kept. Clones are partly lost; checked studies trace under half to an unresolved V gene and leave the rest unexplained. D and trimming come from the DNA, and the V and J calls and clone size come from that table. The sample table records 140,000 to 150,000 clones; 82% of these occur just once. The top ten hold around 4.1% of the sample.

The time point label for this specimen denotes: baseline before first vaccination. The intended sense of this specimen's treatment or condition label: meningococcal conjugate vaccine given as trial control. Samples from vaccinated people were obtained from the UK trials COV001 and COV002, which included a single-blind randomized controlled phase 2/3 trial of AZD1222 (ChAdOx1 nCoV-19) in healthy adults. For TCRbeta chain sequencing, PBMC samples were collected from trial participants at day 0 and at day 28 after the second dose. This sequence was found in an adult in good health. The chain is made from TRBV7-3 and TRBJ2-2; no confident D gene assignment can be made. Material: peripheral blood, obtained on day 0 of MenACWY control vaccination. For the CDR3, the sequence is CASSLSDPPRVGELFF. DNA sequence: TGTGCCAGCAGCCTTTCCGACCCCCCTCGGGTCGGGGAGCTGTTTTTT.